The clone carrying this T cell receptor (beta chain) turned up a few times. TCRdb re-called the 5' RACE reads through MiXCR, storing one row per CDR3 protein. The table records some 64,000 distinct CDR3 sequences, less than 25% of them present only once. The length of the CDR3 is 16 residues. The ends lost 4 bases at V and 2 bases at J; junction bases unmatched: 5. Germline values: CDR1 MNHEY, CDR2 SVGEGT. The sequenced material came from memory CD4+ T cells sorted from a lymph node. Subset here: memory CD4+ T cells, CD4+CD45RO+CD25-. The TCR comes from a female donor with breast cancer. J is TRBJ2-1 and V is TRBV6-2 or TRBV6-3, with 10 positions matching TRBD1. The CDR3: CASSSGTGEAYNEQFF. The DNA for the CDR3 is TGTGCCAGCAGTTCCGGGACAGGGGAGGCCTACAATGAGCAGTTCTTC.